This T cell receptor beta chain is from a study of cytomegalovirus exposure and HLA in healthy donors. Study outcomes and limitations: Rarity marked most TCR sequences, yet some public TCRs occurred in many donors. The classifier reportedly diagnosed cytomegalovirus status with high specificity and sensitivity.

While the first cohort had 600 to 850 subjects, the donors belonged to the separate validation cohort of roughly 120 subjects. Profiling relied on immunoSEQ multiplex PCR, and the TCRdb table lists in-frame clones only, not all of them. The sample consists of 100,000 to 150,000 clones, around 88% of them appearing once. As regards this clone: The antigen is undetermined.

The CDR3 runs to 16 residues. Germline V gene lookup returns CDR1 SEHNR and CDR2 FQNEAQ (reference sequence). Trimming took off 4 bases at V and 4 bases at J, with 16 bases between the two ends. This clonotype was obtained from a man between 18 and 29 years old in good health and CMV-seronegative. The V and J genes are TRBV7-9 and TRBJ2-2; D may be TRBD2 (5 bases). The sample consisted of PBMCs. DNA of the CDR3: TGTGCCAGCAGCTATACCGGGATTAGGACCACCGGGGAGCTGTTTTTT. Its translation: CASSYTGIRTTGELFF.